This TCR beta chain was observed in a study of vaccination effects on CD4 cells after COVID-19. For this clone: Its target is unknown.

In the ViraFEST assay, antigen-specific CD4+ clonotypes were identified by expansion after peptide-pool stimulation. Researchers isolated CD4+ T cells once ten to eleven days of culture had elapsed. Vaccination of participants consisted of two doses of either the BNT162b2 or mRNA-1273 vaccine. Neither prior SARS-CoV-2 infection nor positive nucleocapsid antibodies were present in the vaccine recipients. IL-2 medium was substituted for half the medium on days 3 and 7. The table came from immunoSEQ multiplex PCR; TCRdb's copy has only in-frame clones and leaves some out. The sample contains about 24,000 clones, approximately 70% of which appear only once. Study observations and caveats: The study, lacking early post-infection timepoints, had few convalescent patients.

The material sequenced was CD4+ T cells from PBMCs cultured with SARS-CoV-2 spike peptides, taken after COVID-19 vaccination. The clonotype comes from a human donor who received a COVID-19 vaccine.

CDR3 region: CASSLSEGYGYTF. The CDR3 bases are TGTGCCAGTAGTTTGTCCGAGGGGTATGGCTACACCTTC. V and J are TRBV19 and TRBJ1-2; TRBD1 might be the D (5 bases). Germline values: CDR1 LNHDA, CDR2 SQIVND (reference sequence). Trimming took off 5 bases at V and 5 bases at J, with 12 bases between the two ends. The CDR3 covers 13 residues.